This TCR beta chain was recorded in a study of OX40 agonist ivuxolimab in advanced cancers. Study overall: At 75% to 90% male, the cohort had a mean age of around 56 years, ranging from about 20 to 80. Two cutaneous melanoma patients and one hepatocellular carcinoma patient, three in all, had partial responses. Study-level points and caveats: At doses 0.1 to 3.0 mg/kg, CD4+ and CD8+ clones expanded. At 0.1-3.0 mg/kg, partial responders had clonal expansion among the lowest observed.

Of note for this clone: Its antigen is currently unknown.

Here immunoSEQ multiplex PCR was the method, and the copy in TCRdb shows in-frame clones only, minus some. The sample lists roughly 93,000 clones, more than 80% occurring once. This CDR3 comprises 17 residues. Looked up from germline, CDR1 is LNHNV and CDR2 is YYDKDF (reference sequence). The J segment lost 8 bases and the V segment lost 3 bases, leaving 18 bases of the junction unmatched. This receptor was identified in an adult with an advanced solid tumor such as melanoma, head and neck, liver or kidney cancer. The rearrangement joins TRBV15 to TRBJ1-2; 7 nucleotides align to TRBD1. Sequenced here: CD4+ or CD8+ T cells sorted from blood, sampled in a trial of the OX40 agonist ivuxolimab. In DNA, the CDR3 is TGTGCCACCAGCAGCGACCCGCCCGACAGGGACATAGAGGGCTACACCTTC. Protein: CATSSDPPDRDIEGYTF.